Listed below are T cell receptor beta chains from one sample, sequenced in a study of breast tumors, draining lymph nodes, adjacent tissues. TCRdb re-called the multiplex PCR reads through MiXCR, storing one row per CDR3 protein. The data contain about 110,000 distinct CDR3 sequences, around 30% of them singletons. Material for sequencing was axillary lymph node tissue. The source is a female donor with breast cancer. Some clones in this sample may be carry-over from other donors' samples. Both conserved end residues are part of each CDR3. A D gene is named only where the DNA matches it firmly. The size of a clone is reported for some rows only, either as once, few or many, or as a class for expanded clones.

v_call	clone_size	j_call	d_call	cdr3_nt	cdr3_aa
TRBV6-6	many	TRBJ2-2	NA	TGTGCCAGCAGTTTGGTATATCAGGGTACGAACACCGGGGAGCTGTTTTTT	CASSLVYQGTNTGELFF
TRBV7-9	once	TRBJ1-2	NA	TGTGCTAGCAGCTACAGTAGGCGCTACACCTTC	CASSYSRRYTF
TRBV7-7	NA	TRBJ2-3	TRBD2	TGTGCTAGAGGTCTTCTGGCGGGAGGGGGCACAGATACGCAGTATTTT	CARGLLAGGGTDTQYF
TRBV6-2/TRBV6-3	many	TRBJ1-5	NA	TGTGCCAGCAGTTACGGACGGGATCAGCCCCAGCATTTT	CASSYGRDQPQHF
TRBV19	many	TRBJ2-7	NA	TGTGCCAGTAGTATTTCCCTCGTCCTTCAAAGCTCCTACGAGCAGTACTTC	CASSISLVLQSSYEQYF
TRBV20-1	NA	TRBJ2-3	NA	TGCAGTGAACGGGAGACTACGCAGTATTTT	CSERETTQYF
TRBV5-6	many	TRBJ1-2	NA	TGTGCCAGCAGCTTGGTATCGACCCGGTCGACCCGCTATGACTACACCTTC	CASSLVSTRSTRYDYTF
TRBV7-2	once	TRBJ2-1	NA	TGTGCCAGCAGCTTAGGAGCAGGGGAGGTAAACAATGAGCAGTTCTTC	CASSLGAGEVNNEQFF
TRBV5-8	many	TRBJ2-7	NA	TGTGCCAGCAGTTGGGCTACAGGGTACGAGCAGTACTTC	CASSWATGYEQYF
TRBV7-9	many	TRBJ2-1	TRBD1	TGTGCCAGCAGCCCGGGTGGGACAGGGGGCAAATCGCAGTTCTTC	CASSPGGTGGKSQFF
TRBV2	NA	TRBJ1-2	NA	TGTGCCAGCAGCGCCGAATGTCAGGGGCTCTACTATGGATACACCTTC	CASSAECQGLYYGYTF
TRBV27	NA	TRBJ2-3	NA	TGTGCCAGCAGTTTATACAACACAGATACGCAGTATTTT	CASSLYNTDTQYF